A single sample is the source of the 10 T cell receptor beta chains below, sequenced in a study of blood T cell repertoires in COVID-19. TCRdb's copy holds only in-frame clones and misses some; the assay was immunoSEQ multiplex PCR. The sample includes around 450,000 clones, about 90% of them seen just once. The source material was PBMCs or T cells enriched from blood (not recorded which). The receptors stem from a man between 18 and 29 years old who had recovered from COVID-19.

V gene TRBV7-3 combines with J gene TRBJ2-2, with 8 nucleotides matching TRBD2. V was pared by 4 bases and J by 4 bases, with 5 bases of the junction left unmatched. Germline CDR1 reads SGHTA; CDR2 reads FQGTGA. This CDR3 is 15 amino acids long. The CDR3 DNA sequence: TGTGCCAGCAGCTCCAGCGGGAGTTTCACCGGGGAGCTGTTTTTT. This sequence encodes CASSSSGSFTGELFF.

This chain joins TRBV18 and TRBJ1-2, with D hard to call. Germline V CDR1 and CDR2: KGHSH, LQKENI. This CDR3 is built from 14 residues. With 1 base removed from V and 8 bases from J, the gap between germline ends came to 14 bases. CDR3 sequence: CASSPLAGEGGYTF. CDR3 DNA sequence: TGTGCCAGCTCACCACTGGCTGGGGAGGGCGGCTACACCTTC.

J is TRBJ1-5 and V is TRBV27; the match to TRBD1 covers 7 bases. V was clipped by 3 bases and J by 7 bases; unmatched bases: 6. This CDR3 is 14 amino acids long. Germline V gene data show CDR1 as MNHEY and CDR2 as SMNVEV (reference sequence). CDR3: CASSFLQGWQPQHF. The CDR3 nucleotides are TGTGCCAGCAGTTTCCTACAGGGGTGGCAGCCCCAGCATTTT.

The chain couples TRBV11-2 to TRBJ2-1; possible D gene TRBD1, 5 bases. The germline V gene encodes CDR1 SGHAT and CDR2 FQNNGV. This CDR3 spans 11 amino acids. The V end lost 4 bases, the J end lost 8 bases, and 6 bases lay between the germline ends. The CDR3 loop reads CASSWGHEQFF. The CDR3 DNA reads TGTGCCAGCAGCTGGGGCCATGAGCAGTTCTTC.

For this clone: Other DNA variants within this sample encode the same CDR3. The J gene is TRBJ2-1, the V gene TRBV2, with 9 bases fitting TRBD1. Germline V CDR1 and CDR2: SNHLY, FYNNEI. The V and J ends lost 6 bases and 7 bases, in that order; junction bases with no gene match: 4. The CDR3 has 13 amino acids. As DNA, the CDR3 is TGTGCCAGCAGCCAGGACAGGGGTAATGAGCAGTTCTTC. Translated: CASSQDRGNEQFF.

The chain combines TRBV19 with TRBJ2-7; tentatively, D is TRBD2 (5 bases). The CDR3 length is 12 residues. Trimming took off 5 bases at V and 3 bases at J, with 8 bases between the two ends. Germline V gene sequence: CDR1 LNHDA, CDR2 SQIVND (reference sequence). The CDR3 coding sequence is TGTGCCAGTAGTCGGGGATTCTACGAGCAGTACTTC. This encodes CASSRGFYEQYF.

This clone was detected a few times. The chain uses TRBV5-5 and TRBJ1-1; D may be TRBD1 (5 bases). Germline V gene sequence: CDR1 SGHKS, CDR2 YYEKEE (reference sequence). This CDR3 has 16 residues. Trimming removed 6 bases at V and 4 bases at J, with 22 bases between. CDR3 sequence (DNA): TGTGCCAGCACCTACCACGGGGGGGGAGGAGGCACTGAAGCTTTCTTT. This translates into CASTYHGGGGGTEAFF. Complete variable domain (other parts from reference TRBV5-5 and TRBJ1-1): DAGVTQSPTHLIKTRGQQVTLRCSPISGHKSVSWYQQVLGQGPQFIFQYYEKEERGRGNFPDRFSARQFPNYSSELNVNALLLGDSALYLCASTYHGGGGGTEAFFGQGTRLTVV.

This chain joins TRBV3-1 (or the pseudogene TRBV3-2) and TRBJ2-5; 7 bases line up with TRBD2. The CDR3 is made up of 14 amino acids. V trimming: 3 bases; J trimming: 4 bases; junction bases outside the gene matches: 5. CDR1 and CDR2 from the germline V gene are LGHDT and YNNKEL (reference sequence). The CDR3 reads CASSQRWGGETQYF. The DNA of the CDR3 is TGTGCCAGCAGCCAGAGGTGGGGGGGAGAGACCCAGTACTTC.

CDR3: CASSLTRSTEAFF. CDR3 nucleotide sequence: TGTGCCAGCAGCTTAACCAGAAGCACTGAAGCTTTCTTT. This chain uses TRBV7-3 with TRBJ1-1; D is ambiguous. This CDR3 comprises 13 residues. Looked up from germline, CDR1 is SGHTA and CDR2 is FQGTGA. Trimming removed 0 bases from V and 4 bases from J, with 6 bases in between.

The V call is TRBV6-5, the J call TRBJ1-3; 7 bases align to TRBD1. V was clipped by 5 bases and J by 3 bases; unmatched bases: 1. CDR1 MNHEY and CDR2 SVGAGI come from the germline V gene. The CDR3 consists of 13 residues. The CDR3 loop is CASSNRGGNTIYF. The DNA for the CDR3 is TGTGCCAGCAGTAACAGGGGTGGAAACACCATATATTTT.